Following are 4 T cell receptor beta chains from one sample sequenced in a study of tumor-infiltrating lymphocytes in localized non-small cell lung cancer. TCRdb's table, derived via immunoSEQ multiplex PCR, lists solely in-frame clones and lacks some. The sample yields roughly 12,000 clones, about 66% seen once. Sequenced sample: uninvolved lung tissue not adjacent to the tumor. The receptor set was obtained from a human donor with non-small cell lung cancer.

This clone showed up just a few times. The chain has TRBV4-3 and TRBJ1-2, with D possibly matching TRBD1 (5 bases). Looked up from germline, CDR1 is LGHNA and CDR2 is YSLEER. The CDR3 totals 11 residues. With 6 bases removed from V and 4 bases from J, the gap between germline ends came to 6 bases. The CDR3 sequence is CASSQGYGYTF. CDR3 in DNA: TGCGCCAGCAGTCAGGGCTATGGCTACACCTTC.

The chain uses TRBV28 and TRBJ2-2; D is unclear. The CDR3 spans 15 residues. Germline V gene data show CDR1 as MDHEN and CDR2 as SYDVKM. The V and J ends lost 1 base and 2 bases respectively, with 8 bases between them. The CDR3 loop is CASSLYRANTGELFF. The CDR3 nucleotides read TGTGCCAGCAGTTTATACCGGGCCAACACCGGGGAGCTGTTTTTT.

This clone is medium-sized by share. The V gene is TRBV19, the J gene TRBJ2-7, with D possibly matching TRBD2 (5 bases). V lost 7 bases to trimming and J lost 5 bases, with 9 bases between them. The germline V gene encodes CDR1 LNHDA and CDR2 SQIVND (reference sequence). There are 11 residues in the CDR3. The CDR3 nucleotides are TGTGCCAGTACGGCCGGGAACGAGCAGTACTTC. Its translation: CASTAGNEQYF.

The chain employs TRBV5-4 and TRBJ2-5, with D unclear. The CDR3 contains 12 residues. Trimming removed 2 bases from V and 3 bases from J, with 5 bases in between. Germline CDR1 and CDR2: SGHNT and YYREEE (reference sequence). The CDR3 protein is CASSLEKETQYF. In DNA, the CDR3 is TGTGCCAGCAGCTTAGAAAAAGAGACCCAGTACTTC.